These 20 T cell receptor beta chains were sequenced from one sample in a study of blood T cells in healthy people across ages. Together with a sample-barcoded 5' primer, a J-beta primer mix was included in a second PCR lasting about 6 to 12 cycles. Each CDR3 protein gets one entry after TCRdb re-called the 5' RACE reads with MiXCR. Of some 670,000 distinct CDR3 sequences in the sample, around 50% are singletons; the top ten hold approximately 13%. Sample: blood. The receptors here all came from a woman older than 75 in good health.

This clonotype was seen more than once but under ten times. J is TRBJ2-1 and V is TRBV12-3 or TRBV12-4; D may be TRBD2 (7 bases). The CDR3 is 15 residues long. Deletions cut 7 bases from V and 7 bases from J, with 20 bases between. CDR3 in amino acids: CASTLGGGWGNEQFF. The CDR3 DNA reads TGTGCCAGCACTCTAGGGGGAGGGTGGGGTAATGAGCAGTTCTTC.

The CDR3: CASSFNRGPGTGELFF. CDR3 DNA: TGTGCCAGCAGCTTTAACAGGGGGCCGGGCACCGGGGAGCTGTTTTTT. This chain joins TRBV5-5 and TRBJ2-2; 9 positions match TRBD1. The V and J ends lost 2 bases and 4 bases, in that order; junction bases with no gene match: 6. Germline CDR1 reads SGHKS; CDR2 reads YYEKEE (reference sequence). The CDR3 consists of 16 residues.

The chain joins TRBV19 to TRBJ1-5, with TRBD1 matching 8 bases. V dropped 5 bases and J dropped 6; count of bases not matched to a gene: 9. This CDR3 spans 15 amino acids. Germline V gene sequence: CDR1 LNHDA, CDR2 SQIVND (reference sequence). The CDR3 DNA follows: TGTGCCAGTAGTGGAGTGGGGACAGGCAGTCAGCCCCAGCATTTT. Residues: CASSGVGTGSQPQHF.

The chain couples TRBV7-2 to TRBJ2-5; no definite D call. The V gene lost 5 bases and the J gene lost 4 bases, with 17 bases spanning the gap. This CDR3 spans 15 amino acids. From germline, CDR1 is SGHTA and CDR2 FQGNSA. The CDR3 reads CASSTGLWSGETQYF. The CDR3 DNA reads TGTGCCAGCAGCACCGGTCTTTGGTCAGGAGAGACCCAGTACTTC. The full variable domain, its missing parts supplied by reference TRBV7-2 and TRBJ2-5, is GAGVSQSPSNKVTEKGKDVELRCDPISGHTALYWYRQSLGQGLEFLIYFQGNSAPDKSGLPSDRFSAERTGGSVSTLTIQRTQQEDSAVYLCASSTGLWSGETQYFGPGTRLLVL.

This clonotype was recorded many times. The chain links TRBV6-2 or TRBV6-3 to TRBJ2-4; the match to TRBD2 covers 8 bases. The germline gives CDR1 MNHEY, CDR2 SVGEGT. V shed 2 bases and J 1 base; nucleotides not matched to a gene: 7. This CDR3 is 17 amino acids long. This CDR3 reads CASSYTAGVLAKNIQYF. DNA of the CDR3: TGTGCCAGCAGTTACACAGCGGGGGTGTTGGCCAAAAACATTCAGTACTTC.

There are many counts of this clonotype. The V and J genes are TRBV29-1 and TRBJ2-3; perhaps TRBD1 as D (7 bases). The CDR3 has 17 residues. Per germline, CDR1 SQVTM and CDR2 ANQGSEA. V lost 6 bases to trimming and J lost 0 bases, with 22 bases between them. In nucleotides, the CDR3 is TGCAGCGTCACGGCGGGACAGCGACTCTATAGCACAGATACGCAGTATTTT. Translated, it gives CSVTAGQRLYSTDTQYF.

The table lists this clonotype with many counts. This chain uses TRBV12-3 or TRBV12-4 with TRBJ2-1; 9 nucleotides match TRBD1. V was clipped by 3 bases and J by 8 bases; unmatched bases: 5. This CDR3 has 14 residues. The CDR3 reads CASSFGTGFYEQFF. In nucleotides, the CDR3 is TGTGCCAGCAGTTTTGGGACAGGGTTCTATGAGCAGTTCTTC.

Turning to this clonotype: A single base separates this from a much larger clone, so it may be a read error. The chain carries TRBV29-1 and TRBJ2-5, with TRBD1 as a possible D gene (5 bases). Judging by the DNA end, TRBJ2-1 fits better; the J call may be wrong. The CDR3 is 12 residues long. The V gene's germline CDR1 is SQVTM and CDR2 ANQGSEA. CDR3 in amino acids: CSVVGHQETQFF. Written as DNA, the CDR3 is TGCAGCGTTGTGGGGCACCAAGAGACCCAGTTCTTC.

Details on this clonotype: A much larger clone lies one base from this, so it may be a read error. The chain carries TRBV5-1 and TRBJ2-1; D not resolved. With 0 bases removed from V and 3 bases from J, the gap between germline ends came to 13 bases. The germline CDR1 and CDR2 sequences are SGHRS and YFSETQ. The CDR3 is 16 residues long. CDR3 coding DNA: TGCGCCAGCAGCTTGGGCGGTAATAGCAGCTACAATGAGCAGTTCTTC. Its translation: CASSLGGNSSYNEQFF. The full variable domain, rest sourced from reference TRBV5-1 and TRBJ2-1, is KAGVTQTPRYLIKTRGQQVTLSCSPISGHRSVSWYQQTPGQGLQFLFEYFSETQRNKGNFPGRFSGRQFSNSRSEMNVSTLELGDSALYLCASSLGGNSSYNEQFFGPGTRLTVL.

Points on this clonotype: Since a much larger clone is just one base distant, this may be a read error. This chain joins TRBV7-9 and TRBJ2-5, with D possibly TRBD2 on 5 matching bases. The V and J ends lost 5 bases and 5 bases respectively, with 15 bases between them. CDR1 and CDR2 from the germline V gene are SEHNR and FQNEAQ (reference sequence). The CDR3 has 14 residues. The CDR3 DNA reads TGTGCCAGCAGCAGCTTGACTAATCAGGAGACCCAGTACTTC. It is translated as CASSSLTNQETQYF. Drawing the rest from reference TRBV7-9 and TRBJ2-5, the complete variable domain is DTGVSQNPRHKITKRGQNVTFRCDPISEHNRLYWYRQTLGQGPEFLTYFQNEAQLEKSRLLSDRFSAERPKGSFSTLEIQRTEQGDSAMYLCASSSLTNQETQYFGPGTRLLVL.

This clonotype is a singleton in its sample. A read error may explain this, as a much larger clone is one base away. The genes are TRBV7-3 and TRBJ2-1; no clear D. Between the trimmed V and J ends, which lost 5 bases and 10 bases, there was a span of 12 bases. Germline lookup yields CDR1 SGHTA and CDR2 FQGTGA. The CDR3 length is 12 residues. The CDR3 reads CASSLKAEEQFF. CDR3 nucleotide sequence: TGTGCCAGCAGCCTAAAGGCCGAGGAGCAGTTCTTC.

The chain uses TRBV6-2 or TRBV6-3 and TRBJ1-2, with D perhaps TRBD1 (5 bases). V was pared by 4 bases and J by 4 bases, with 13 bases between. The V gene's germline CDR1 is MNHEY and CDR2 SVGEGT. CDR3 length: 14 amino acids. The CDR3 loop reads CASSSQGLIYGYTF. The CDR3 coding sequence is TGTGCCAGCAGTTCCCAGGGACTCATCTATGGCTACACCTTC.

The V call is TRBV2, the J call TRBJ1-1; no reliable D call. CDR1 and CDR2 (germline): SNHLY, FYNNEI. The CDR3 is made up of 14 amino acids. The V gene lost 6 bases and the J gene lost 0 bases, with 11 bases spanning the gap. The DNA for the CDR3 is TGTGCCAGCAGACCCAGACGGTTGAACACTGAAGCTTTCTTT. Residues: CASRPRRLNTEAFF. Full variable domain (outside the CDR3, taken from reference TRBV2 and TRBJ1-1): EPEVTQTPSHQVTQMGQEVILRCVPISNHLYFYWYRQILGQKVEFLVSFYNNEISEKSEIFDDQFSVERPDGSNFTLKIRSTKLEDSAMYFCASRPRRLNTEAFFGQGTRLTVV.

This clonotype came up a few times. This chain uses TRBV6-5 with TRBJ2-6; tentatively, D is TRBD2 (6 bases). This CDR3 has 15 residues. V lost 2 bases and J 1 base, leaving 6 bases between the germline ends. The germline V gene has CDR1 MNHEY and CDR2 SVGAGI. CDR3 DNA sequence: TGTGCCAGCAGTTACGGGGGGTCTGGGGCCAACGTCCTGACTTTC. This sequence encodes CASSYGGSGANVLTF.

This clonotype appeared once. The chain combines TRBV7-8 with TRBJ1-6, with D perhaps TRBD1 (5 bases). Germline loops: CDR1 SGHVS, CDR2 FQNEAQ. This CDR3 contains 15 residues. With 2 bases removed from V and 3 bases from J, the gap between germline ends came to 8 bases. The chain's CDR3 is CASSLIDSYNSPLHF. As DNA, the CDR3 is TGTGCCAGCAGCTTAATTGACAGCTATAATTCACCCCTCCACTTT.

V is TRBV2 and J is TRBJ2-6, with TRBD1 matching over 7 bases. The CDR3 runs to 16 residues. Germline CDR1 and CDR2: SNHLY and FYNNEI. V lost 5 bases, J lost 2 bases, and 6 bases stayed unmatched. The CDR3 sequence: CASSTRTGAGANVLTF. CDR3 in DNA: TGTGCCAGCAGTACACGAACAGGGGCTGGGGCCAACGTCCTGACTTTC.

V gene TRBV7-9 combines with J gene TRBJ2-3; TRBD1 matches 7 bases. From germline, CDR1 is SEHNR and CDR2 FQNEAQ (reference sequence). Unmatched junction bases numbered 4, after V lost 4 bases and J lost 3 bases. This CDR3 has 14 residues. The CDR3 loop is CASSYEGATDTQYF. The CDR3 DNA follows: TGTGCCAGCAGCTACGAGGGGGCAACAGATACGCAGTATTTT.

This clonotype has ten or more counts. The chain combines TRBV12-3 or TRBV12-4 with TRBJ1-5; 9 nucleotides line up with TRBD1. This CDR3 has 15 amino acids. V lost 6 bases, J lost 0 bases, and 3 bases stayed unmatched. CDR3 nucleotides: TGTGCCAGCAGACAACAGGGGGCTAGCAATCAGCCCCAGCATTTT. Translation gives CASRQQGASNQPQHF.

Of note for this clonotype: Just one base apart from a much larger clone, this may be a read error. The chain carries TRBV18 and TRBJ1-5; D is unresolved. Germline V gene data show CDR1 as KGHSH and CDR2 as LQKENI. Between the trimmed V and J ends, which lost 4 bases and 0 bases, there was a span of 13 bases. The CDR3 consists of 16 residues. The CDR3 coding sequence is TGTGCCAGCTCACTGTTGCCAGATTATAGCAATCAGCCCCAGCATTTT. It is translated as CASSLLPDYSNQPQHF.

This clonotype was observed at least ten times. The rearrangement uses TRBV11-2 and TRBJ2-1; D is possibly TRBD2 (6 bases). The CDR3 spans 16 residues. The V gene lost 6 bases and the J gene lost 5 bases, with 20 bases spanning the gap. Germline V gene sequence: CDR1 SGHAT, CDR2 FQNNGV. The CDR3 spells CASSSRTGVNHNEQFF. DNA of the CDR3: TGTGCCAGCAGTTCCCGGACGGGGGTGAACCACAATGAGCAGTTCTTC.